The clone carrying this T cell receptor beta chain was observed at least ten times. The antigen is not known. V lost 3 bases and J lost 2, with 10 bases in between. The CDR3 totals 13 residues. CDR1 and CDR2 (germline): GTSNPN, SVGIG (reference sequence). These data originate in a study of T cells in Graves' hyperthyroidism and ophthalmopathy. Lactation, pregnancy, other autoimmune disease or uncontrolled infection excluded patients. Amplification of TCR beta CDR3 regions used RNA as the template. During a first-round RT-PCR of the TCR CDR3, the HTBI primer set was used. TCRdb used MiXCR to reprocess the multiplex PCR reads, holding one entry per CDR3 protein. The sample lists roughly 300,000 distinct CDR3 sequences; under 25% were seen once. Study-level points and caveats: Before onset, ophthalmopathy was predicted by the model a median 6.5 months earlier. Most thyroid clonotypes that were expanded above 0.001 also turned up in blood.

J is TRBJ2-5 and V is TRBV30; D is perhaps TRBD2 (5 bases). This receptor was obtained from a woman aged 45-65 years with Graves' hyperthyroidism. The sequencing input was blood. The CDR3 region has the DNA TGTGCCTGGAGCGGTTGGACTCAAGAGACCCAGTACTTC. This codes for CAWSGWTQETQYF.